The clone carrying this T cell receptor beta chain showed up many times. As yet, its antigen is unknown. This record comes from a study of T-cell memory formation after mild COVID-19. Constant-segment primers were used for 5'RACE, and the resulting TCR alpha and TCR beta cDNA libraries carried sample barcodes and UMIs. MiXCR was run by TCRdb on the 5' RACE reads, yielding one entry per CDR3 protein. The data contain more than 250,000 distinct CDR3 sequences, approximately 15% of them singletons. Overall study results and limits: Contracting clones from day 15 to 85 had balanced CD4/CD8; later expanders favoured CD4+.

Trimming took off 5 bases at V and 3 bases at J, with 13 bases between the two ends. The CDR3 has 15 residues. This TCR derives from a man aged 18 to 30 who had mild COVID-19 (a few samples of this study predate the infection). Cell type and time point are not known. Sample: PBMCs or a T cell subset sorted from them (not recorded which). J is TRBJ2-2 and V is TRBV12-3 or TRBV12-4, with D unclear. The CDR3 DNA is TGTGCCAGCAGTCGCCGGGCCCTGGACACCGGGGAGCTGTTTTTT. Translated, it gives CASSRRALDTGELFF.